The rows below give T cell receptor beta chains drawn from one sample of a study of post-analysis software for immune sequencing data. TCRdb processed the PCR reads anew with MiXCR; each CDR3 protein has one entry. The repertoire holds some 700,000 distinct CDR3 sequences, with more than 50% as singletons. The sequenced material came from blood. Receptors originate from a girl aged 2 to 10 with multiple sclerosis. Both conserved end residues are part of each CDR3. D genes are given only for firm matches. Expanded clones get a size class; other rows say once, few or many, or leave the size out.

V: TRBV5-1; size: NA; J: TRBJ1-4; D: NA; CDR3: CASSAGQGDEKLFF; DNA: TGCGCCAGCAGCGCCGGGCAGGGCGATGAAAAACTGTTTTTT
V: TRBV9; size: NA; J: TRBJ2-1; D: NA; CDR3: CASSVERDEQFF; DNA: TGTGCCAGCAGCGTAGAGCGGGATGAGCAGTTCTTC
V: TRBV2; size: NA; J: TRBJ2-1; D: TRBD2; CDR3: CAKGLARTNEQFF; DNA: TGTGCCAAAGGACTAGCCCGTACCAATGAGCAGTTCTTC
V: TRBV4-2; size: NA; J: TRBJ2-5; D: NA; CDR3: CASSPLEGGDQETQYF; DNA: TGTGCCAGCAGCCCGCTGGAGGGCGGGGACCAAGAGACCCAGTACTTC
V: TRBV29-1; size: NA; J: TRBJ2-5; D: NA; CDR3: CSVRGVGETQYF; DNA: TGCAGCGTTCGAGGGGTGGGAGAGACCCAGTACTTC
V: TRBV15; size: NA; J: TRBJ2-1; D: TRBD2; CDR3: CATSRVGGGSYNEQFF; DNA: TGTGCCACCAGCAGAGTCGGCGGGGGATCCTACAATGAGCAGTTCTTC
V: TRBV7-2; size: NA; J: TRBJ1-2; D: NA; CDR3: CASSPWGAHYGYTF; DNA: TGTGCCAGCAGCCCGTGGGGTGCCCACTATGGCTACACCTTC
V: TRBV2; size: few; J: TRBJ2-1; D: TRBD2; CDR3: CASSEEPGLAGGAYNEQFF; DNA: TGTGCCAGCAGTGAAGAGCCAGGCCTAGCGGGAGGTGCCTACAATGAGCAGTTCTTC
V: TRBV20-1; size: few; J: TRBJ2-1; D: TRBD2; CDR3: CSVIAGGFNEQFF; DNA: TGCAGTGTTATAGCGGGAGGTTTCAATGAGCAGTTCTTC
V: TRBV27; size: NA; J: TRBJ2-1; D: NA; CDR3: CASSLYGASMKQFF; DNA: TGTGCCAGCAGTTTATATGGAGCATCCATGAAGCAGTTCTTC
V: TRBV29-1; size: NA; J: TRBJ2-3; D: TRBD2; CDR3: CSVDGSGRTDTQYF; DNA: TGCAGCGTTGATGGTAGCGGGAGAACAGATACGCAGTATTTT
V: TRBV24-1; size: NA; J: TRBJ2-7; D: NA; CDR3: CATSVSGYEQYF; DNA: TGTGCCACCAGTGTTTCAGGCTACGAGCAGTACTTC
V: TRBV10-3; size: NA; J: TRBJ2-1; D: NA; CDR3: CAIGGSTTGSSREQFF; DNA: TGTGCCATCGGCGGGTCCACGACCGGGAGTAGCCGTGAGCAGTTCTTC
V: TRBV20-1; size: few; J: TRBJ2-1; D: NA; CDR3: CSVEESYNEQFF; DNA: TGCAGTGTCGAGGAGTCCTACAATGAGCAGTTCTTC
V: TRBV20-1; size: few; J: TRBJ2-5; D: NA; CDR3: CGAHARGAREETQYF; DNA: TGCGGTGCCCACGCCAGGGGCGCGAGGGAAGAGACCCAGTACTTC
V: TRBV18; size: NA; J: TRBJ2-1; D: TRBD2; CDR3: CASSPGLAGSNEQFF; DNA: TGTGCCAGCTCACCAGGGCTAGCGGGGTCCAATGAGCAGTTCTTC
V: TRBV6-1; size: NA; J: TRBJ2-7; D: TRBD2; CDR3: CASSEGSGSVYEQYF; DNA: TGTGCCAGCAGTGAAGGTAGCGGGAGCGTCTACGAGCAGTACTTC
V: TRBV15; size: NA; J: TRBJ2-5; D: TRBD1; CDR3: CATSTGQGEETQYF; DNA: TGTGCCACCAGCACCGGACAGGGTGAGGAGACCCAGTACTTC
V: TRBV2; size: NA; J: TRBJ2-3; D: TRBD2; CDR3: CASRATSGSSTDTQYF; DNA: TGTGCCAGCAGAGCGACTAGCGGGAGTTCCACAGATACGCAGTATTTT
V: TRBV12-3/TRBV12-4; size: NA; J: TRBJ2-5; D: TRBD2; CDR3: CASSPGTAGKETQYF; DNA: TGTGCCAGCAGTCCGGGTACAGCGGGAAAGGAGACCCAGTACTTC
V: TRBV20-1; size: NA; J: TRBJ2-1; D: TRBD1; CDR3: CSAMGQDGQRTYNEQFF; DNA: TGCAGTGCCATGGGACAGGACGGACAACGCACCTACAATGAGCAGTTCTTC
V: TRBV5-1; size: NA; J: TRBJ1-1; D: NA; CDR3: CASSLVSTGWNTEAFF; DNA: TGCGCCAGCAGCTTGGTATCTACAGGGTGGAACACTGAAGCTTTCTTT
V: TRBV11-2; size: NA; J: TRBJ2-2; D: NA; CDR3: CASSTAKARTGELFF; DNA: TGTGCCAGCAGTACAGCCAAGGCACGCACCGGGGAGCTGTTTTTT
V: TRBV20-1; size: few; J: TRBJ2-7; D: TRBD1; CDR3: CSARDRFRDRSYEQYF; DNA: TGCAGTGCTAGAGATCGATTCAGGGACAGGTCCTACGAGCAGTACTTC
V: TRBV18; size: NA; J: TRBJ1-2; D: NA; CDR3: CASSPPGTPGYTF; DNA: TGTGCCAGCTCACCACCCGGGACACCTGGCTACACCTTC
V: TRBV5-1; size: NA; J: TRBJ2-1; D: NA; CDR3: CASSSPSAEQFF; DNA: TGCGCCAGCAGCTCCCCATCGGCAGAGCAGTTCTTC
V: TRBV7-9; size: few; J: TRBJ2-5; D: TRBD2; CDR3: CASSLSGGKETQYF; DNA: TGTGCCAGCAGCTTATCGGGGGGGAAAGAGACCCAGTACTTC
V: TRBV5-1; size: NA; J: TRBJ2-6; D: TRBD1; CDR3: CASRGTGAGANVRTF; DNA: TGCGCCAGCAGGGGAACAGGGGCTGGGGCCAACGTCCGGACTTTC
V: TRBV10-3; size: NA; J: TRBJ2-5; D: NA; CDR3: CAISGGTEETQYF; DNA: TGTGCCATCAGTGGTGGAACAGAAGAGACCCAGTACTTC
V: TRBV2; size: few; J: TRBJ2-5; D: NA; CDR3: CASSAYGTLSQETQYF; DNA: TGTGCCAGCAGTGCCTATGGGACACTAAGTCAAGAGACCCAGTACTTC
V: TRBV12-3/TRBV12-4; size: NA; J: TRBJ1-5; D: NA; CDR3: CASSHRAIQPQHF; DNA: TGTGCCAGCAGTCACAGGGCCATTCAGCCCCAGCATTTT
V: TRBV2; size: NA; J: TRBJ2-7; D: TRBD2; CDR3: CASSETSGLSYEQYF; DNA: TGTGCCAGCAGTGAAACTAGCGGGCTGTCCTACGAGCAGTACTTC
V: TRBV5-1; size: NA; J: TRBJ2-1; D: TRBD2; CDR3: CANWGLAGGSYNEQFF; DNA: TGCGCCAACTGGGGTCTAGCGGGAGGCTCCTACAATGAGCAGTTCTTC
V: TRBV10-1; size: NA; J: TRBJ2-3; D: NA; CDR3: CASSALAGSTDTQYF; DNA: TGCGCCAGCAGTGCCCTGGCGGGGAGCACAGATACGCAGTATTTT
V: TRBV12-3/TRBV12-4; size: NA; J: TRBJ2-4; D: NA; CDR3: CASSLSPGWENIQYF; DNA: TGTGCCAGCAGTTTGAGCCCGGGATGGGAAAACATTCAGTACTTC
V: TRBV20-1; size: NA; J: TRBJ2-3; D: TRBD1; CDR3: CSATQLRGRADTQYF; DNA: TGCAGTGCTACCCAGTTAAGGGGGCGGGCAGATACGCAGTATTTT
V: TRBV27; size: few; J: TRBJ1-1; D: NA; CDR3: CASSLGSGAFRTEAFF; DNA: TGTGCCAGCAGTTTAGGCTCGGGGGCATTCAGGACTGAAGCTTTCTTT
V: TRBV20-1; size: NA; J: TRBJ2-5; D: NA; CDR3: CSARKVEETQYF; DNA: TGCAGTGCTAGAAAAGTAGAAGAGACCCAGTACTTC
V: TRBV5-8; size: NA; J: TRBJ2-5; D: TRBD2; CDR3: CASSSGLAGALGGETQYF; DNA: TGTGCCAGCAGCTCCGGACTAGCGGGGGCCCTAGGGGGAGAGACCCAGTACTTC
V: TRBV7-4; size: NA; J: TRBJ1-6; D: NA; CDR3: CASSSGRRNNSPLHF; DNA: TGTGCCAGCAGCTCGGGTAGACGGAATAATTCACCCCTCCACTTT
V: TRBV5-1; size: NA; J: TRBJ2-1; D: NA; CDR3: CASSWSGLVHNEQFF; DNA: TGCGCCAGCAGCTGGAGCGGGTTGGTGCACAATGAGCAGTTCTTC
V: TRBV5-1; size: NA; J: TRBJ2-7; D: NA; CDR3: CASSLGFPPSPPYEQYF; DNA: TGCGCCAGCAGCTTGGGTTTCCCCCCGAGTCCCCCCTACGAGCAGTACTTC